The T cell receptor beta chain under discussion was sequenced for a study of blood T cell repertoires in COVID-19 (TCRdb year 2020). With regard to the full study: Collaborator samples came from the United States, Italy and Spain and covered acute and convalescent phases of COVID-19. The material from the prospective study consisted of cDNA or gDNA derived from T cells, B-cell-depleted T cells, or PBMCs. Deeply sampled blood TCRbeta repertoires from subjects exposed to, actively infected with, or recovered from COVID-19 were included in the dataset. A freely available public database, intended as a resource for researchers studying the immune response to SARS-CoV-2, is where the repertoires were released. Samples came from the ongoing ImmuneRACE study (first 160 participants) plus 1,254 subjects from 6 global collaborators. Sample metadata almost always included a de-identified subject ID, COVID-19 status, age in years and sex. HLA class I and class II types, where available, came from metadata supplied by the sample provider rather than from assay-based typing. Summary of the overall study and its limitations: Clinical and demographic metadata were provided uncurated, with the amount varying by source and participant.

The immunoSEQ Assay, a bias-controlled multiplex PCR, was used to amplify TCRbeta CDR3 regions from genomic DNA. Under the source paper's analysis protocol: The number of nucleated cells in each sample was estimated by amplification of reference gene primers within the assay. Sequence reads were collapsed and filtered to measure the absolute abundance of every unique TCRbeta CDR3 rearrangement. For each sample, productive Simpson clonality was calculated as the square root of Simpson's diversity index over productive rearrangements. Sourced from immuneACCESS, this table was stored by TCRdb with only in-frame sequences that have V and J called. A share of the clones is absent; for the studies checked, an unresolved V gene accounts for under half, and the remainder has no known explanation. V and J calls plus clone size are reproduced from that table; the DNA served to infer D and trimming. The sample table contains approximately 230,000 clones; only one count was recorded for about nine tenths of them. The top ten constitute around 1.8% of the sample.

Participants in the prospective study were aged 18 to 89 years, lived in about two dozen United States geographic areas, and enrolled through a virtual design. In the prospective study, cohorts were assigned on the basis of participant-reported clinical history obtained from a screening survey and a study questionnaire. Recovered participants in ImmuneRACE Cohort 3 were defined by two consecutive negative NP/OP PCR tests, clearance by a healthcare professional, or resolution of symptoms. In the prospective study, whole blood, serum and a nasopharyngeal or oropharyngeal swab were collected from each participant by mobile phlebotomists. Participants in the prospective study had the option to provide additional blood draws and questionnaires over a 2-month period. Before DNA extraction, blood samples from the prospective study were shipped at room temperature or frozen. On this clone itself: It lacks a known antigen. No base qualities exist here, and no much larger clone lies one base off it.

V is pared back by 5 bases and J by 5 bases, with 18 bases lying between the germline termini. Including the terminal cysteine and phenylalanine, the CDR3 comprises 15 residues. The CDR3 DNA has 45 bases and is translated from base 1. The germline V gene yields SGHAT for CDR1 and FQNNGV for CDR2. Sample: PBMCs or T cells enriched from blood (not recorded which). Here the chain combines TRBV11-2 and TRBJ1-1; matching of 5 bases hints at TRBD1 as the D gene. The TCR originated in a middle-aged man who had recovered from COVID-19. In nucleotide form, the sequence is TGTGCCAGCAGCCCCTTAGGGCAGGGAAATACTGAAGCTTTCTTT. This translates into CASSPLGQGNTEAFF.